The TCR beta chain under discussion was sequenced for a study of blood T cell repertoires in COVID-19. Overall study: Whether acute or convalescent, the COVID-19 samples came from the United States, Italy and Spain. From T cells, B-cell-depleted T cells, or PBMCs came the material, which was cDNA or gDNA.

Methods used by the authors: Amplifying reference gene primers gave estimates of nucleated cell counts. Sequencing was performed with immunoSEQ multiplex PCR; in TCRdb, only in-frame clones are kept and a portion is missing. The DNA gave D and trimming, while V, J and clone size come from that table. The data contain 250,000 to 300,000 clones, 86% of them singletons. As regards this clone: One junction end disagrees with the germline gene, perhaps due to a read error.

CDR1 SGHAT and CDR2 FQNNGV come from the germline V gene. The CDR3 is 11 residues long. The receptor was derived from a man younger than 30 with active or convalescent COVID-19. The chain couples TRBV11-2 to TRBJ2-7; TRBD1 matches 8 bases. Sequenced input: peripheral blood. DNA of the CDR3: TGTGCCAGCAGCTCGATGACAGGGGTTAGCTTC. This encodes CASSSMTGVSF. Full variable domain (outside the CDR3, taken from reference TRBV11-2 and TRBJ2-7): EAGVAQSPRYKIIEKRQSVAFWCNPISGHATLYWYQQILGQGPKLLIQFQNNGVVDDSQLPKDRFSAERLKGVDSTLKIQPAKLEDSAVYLCASSSMTGVSFGPGTRLTVT.